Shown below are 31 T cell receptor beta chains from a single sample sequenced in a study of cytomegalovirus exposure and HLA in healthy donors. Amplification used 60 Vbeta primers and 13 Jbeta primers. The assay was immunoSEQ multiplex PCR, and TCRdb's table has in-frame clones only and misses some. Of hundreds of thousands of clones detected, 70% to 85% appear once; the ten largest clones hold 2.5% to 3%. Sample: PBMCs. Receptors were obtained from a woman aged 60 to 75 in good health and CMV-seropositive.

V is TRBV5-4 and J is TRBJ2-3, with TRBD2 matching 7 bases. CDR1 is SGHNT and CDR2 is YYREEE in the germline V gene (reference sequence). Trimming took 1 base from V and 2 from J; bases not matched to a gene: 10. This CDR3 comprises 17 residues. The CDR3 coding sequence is TGTGCCAGCAGCTTGAGAATAGCGGGCCTCCACACAGATACGCAGTATTTT. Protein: CASSLRIAGLHTDTQYF.

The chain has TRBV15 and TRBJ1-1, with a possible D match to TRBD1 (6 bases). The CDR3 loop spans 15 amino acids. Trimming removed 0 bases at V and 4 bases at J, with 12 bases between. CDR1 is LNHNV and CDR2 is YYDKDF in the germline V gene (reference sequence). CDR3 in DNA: TGTGCCACCAGCAGAGATCAGGGGAAGGGCACTGAAGCTTTCTTT. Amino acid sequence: CATSRDQGKGTEAFF.

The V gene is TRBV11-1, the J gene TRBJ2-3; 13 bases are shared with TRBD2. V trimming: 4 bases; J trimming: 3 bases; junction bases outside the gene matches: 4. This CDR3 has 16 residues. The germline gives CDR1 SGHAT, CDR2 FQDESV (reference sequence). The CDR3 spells CASSWTSGSRTDTQYF. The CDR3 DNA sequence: TGTGCCAGCAGCTGGACTAGCGGGAGTCGGACAGATACGCAGTATTTT.

This CDR3 reads CASSLSWRAYEQYF. The CDR3 region has the DNA TGTGCCAGCAGCCTCTCATGGAGGGCCTACGAGCAGTACTTC. The chain has TRBV11-1 and TRBJ2-7, with D possibly being TRBD2 (6 bases). V lost 5 bases and J lost 2, with 13 bases in between. In germline, CDR1 is SGHAT, CDR2 FQDESV (reference sequence). CDR3 length equals 14 residues.

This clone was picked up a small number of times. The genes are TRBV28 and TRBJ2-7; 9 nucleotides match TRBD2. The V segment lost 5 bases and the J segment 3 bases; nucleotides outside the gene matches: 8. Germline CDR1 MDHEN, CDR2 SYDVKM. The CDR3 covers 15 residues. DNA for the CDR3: TGTGCCAGCAGTCCGGCGGGGGGGCCTCTCTACGAGCAGTACTTC. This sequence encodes CASSPAGGPLYEQYF.

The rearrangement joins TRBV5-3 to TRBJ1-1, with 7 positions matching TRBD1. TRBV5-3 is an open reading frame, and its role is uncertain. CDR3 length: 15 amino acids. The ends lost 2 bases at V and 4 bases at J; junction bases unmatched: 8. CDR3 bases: TGTGCCAGAAGCTTCGTCGACAGGGCGACCACTGAAGCTTTCTTT. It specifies CARSFVDRATTEAFF.

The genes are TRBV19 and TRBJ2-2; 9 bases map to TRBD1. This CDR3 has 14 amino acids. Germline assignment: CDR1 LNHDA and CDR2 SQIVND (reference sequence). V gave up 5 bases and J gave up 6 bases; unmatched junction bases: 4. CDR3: CASSLQGAAGELFF. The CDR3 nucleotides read TGTGCCAGTAGTCTACAGGGGGCGGCCGGGGAGCTGTTTTTT. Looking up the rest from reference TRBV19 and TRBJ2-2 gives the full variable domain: DGGITQSPKYLFRKEGQNVTLSCEQNLNHDAMYWYRQDPGQGLRLIYYSQIVNDFQKGDIAEGYSVSREKKESFPLTVTSAQKNPTAFYLCASSLQGAAGELFFGEGSRLTVL.

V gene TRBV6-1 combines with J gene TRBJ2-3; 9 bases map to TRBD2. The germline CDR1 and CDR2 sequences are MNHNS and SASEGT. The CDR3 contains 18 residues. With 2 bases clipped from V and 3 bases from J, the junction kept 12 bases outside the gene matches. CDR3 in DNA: TGTGCCAGCAGTGAATTTCCCGCGGGAGCGGGAGGAACAGATACGCAGTATTTT. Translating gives CASSEFPAGAGGTDTQYF.

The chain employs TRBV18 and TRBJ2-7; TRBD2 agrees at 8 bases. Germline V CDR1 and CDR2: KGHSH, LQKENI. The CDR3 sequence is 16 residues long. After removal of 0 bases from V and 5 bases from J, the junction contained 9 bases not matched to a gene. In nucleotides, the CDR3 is TGTGCCAGCTCACCACCGAGCGGGGGTTTTAAGGACGAGCAGTACTTC. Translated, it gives CASSPPSGGFKDEQYF. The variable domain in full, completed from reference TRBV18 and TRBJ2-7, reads NAGVMQNPRHLVRRRGQEARLRCSPMKGHSHVYWYRQLPEEGLKFMVYLQKENIIDESGMPKERFSAEFPKEGPSILRIQQVVRGDSAAYFCASSPPSGGFKDEQYFGPGTRLTVT.

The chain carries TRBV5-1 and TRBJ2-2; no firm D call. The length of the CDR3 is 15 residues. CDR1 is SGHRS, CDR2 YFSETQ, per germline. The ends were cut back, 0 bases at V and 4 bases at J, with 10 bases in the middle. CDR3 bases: TGCGCCAGCAGCTTGGACCCAGCGAGCACCGGGGAGCTGTTTTTT. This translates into CASSLDPASTGELFF.

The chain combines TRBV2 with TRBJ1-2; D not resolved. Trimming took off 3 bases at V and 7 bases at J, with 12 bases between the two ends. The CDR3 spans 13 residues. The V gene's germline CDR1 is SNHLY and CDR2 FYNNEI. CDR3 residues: CASSDSAKVGYTF. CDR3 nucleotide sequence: TGTGCCAGCAGTGACAGCGCGAAGGTTGGCTACACCTTC.

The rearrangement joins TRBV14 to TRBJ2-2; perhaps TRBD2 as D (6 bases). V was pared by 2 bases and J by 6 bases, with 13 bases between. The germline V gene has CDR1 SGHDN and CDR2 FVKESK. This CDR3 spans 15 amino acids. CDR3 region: CASSQTGGVSGELFF. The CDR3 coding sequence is TGTGCCAGCAGCCAAACGGGCGGGGTCTCCGGGGAGCTGTTTTTT.

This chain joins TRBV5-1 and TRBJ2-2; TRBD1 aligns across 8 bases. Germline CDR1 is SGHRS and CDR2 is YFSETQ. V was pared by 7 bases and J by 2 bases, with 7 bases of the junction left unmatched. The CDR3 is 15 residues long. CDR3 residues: CASSQGASNTGELFF. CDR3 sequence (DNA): TGCGCCAGCTCCCAGGGGGCGTCAAACACCGGGGAGCTGTTTTTT.

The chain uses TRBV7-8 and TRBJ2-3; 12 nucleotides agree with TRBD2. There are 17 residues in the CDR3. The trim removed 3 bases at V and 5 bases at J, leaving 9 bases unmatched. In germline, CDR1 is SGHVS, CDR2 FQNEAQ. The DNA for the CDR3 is TGTGCCAGCAGCTTCCGAACTAGCGGGAGGAATGTAGATACGCAGTATTTT. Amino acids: CASSFRTSGRNVDTQYF.

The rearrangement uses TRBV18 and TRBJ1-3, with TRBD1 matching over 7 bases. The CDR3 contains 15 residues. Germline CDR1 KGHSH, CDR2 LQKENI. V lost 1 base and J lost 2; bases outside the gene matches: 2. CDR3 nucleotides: TGTGCCAGCTCACCACAGGGGGCGGCTGGAAACACCATATATTTT. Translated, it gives CASSPQGAAGNTIYF.

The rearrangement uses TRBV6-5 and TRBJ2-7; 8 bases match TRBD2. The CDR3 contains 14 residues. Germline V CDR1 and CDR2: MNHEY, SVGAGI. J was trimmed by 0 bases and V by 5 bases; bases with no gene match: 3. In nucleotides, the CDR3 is TGTGCCAGCAGTGTGACTAGCGCCTCCTACGAGCAGTACTTC. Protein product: CASSVTSASYEQYF.

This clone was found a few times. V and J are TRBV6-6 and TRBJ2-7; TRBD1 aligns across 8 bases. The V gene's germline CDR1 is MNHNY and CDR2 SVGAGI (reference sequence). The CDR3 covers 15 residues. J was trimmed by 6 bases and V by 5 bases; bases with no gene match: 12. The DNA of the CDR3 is TGTGCCAGCAGTCTCAATACAGGGGGGATAGGCGAGCAGTACTTC. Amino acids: CASSLNTGGIGEQYF.

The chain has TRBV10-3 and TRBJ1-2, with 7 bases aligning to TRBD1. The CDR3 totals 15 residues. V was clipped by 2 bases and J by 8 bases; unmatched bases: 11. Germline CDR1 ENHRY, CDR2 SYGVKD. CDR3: CAISEGQGDSGGYTF. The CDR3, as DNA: TGTGCCATCAGTGAGGGGCAGGGGGATTCGGGAGGCTACACCTTC.

The CDR3 nucleotides read TGTGCCATCCGACAGGGCCCTCTAGGTGGCTACACCTTC. This gives the protein CAIRQGPLGGYTF. This chain uses TRBV10-3 with TRBJ1-2; 7 bases line up with TRBD1. Germline loops: CDR1 ENHRY, CDR2 SYGVKD. The CDR3 spans 13 residues. With 8 bases clipped from V and 7 bases from J, the junction kept 10 bases outside the gene matches.

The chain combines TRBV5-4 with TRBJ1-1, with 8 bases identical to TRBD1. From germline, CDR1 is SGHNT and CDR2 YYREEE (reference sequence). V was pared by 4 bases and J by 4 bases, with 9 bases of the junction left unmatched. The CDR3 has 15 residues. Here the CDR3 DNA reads TGTGCCAGCAGCCGAGGGCAGGGGGCGCGCACTGAAGCTTTCTTT. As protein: CASSRGQGARTEAFF.

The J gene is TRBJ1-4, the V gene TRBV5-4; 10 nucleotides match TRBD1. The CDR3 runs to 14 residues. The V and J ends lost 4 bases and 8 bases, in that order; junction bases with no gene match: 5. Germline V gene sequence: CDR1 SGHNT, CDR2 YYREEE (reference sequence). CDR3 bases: TGTGCCAGCAGCCCCGGGACAGGGGAGGAAAAACTGTTTTTT. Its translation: CASSPGTGEEKLFF.

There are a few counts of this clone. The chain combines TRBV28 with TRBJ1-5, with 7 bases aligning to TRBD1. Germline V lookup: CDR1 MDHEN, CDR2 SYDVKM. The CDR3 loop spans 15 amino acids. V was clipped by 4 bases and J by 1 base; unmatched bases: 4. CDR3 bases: TGTGCCAGCAGTTGGACAGGTTTAAGCAATCAGCCCCAGCATTTT. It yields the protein CASSWTGLSNQPQHF.

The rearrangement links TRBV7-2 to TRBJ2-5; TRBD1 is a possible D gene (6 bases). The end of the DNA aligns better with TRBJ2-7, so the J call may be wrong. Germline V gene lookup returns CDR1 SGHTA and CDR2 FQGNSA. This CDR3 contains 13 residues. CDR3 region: CASSLDRVGEQYF. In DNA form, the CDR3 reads TGTGCCAGCAGCTTAGACAGGGTCGGCGAGCAGTACTTC.

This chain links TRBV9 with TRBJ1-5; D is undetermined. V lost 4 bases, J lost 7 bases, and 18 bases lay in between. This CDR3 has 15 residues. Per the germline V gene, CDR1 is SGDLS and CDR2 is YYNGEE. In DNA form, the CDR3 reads TGTGCCAGCAGCCCTCTTGGAACCCCGGAGCAGCCCCAGCATTTT. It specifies CASSPLGTPEQPQHF.

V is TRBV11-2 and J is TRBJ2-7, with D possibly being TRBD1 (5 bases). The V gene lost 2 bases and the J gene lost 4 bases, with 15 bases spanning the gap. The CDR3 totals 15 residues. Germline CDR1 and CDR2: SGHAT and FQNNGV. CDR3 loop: CASSLNRRQGYEQYF. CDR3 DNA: TGTGCCAGCAGCTTAAATCGCAGGCAGGGTTACGAGCAGTACTTC.

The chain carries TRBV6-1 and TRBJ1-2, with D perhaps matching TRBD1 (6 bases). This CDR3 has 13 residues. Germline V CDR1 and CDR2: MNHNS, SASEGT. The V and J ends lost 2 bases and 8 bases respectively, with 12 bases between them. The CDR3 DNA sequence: TGTGCCAGCAGTGAATCAGGGGCGGTAGGCTACACCTTC. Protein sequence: CASSESGAVGYTF.

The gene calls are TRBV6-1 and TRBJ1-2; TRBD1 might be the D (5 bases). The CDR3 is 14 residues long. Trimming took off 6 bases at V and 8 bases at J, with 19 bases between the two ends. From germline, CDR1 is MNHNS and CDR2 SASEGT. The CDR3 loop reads CASSPGGGNTGYTF. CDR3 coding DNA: TGTGCCAGCAGCCCCGGGGGGGGGAATACCGGCTACACCTTC.

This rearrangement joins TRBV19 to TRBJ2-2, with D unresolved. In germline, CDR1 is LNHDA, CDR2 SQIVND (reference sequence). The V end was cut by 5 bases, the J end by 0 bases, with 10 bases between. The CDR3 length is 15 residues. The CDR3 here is CASSSSHANTGELFF. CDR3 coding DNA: TGTGCCAGTAGTTCCTCACACGCGAACACCGGGGAGCTGTTTTTT. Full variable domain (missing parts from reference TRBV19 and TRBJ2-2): DGGITQSPKYLFRKEGQNVTLSCEQNLNHDAMYWYRQDPGQGLRLIYYSQIVNDFQKGDIAEGYSVSREKKESFPLTVTSAQKNPTAFYLCASSSSHANTGELFFGEGSRLTVL.

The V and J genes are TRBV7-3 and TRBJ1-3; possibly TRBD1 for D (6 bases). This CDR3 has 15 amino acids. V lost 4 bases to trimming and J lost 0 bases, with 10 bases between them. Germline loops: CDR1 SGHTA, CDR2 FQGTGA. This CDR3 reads CASSSWTDSGNTIYF. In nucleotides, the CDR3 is TGTGCCAGCAGCTCTTGGACAGACTCTGGAAACACCATATATTTT. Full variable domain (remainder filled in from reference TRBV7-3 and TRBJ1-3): GAGVSQTPSNKVTEKGKYVELRCDPISGHTALYWYRQSLGQGPEFLIYFQGTGAADDSGLPNDRFFAVRPEGSVSTLKIQRTERGDSAVYLCASSSWTDSGNTIYFGEGSWLTVV.

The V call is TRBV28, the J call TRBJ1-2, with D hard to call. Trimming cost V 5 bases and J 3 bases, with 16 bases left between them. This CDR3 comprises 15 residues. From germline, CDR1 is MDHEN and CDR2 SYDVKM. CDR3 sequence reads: CASSPPMPDYYGYTF. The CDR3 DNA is TGTGCCAGCAGTCCCCCGATGCCCGACTACTATGGCTACACCTTC.

This CDR3 is CASRNPGQGDREQYF. The CDR3 coding sequence is TGCGCCAGCAGAAATCCTGGTCAGGGGGATCGGGAGCAGTACTTC. V and J are TRBV5-1 and TRBJ2-7; 7 bases agree with TRBD1. The CDR3 has 15 residues. Germline CDR1 SGHRS, CDR2 YFSETQ. With 5 bases clipped from V and 7 bases from J, the junction kept 15 bases outside the gene matches.